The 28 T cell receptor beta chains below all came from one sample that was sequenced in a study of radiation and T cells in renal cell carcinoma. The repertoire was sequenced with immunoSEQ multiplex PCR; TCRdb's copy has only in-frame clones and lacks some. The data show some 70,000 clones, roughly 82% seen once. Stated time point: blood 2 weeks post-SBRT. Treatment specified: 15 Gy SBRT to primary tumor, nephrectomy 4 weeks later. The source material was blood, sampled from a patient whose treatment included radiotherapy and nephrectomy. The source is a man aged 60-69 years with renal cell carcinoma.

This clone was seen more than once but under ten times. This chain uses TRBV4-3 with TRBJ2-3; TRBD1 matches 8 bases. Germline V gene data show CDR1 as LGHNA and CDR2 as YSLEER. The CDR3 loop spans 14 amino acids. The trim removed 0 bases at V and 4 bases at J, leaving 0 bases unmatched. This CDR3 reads CASSQDRGPDTQYF. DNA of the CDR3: TGCGCCAGCAGCCAAGACAGGGGGCCAGATACGCAGTATTTT.

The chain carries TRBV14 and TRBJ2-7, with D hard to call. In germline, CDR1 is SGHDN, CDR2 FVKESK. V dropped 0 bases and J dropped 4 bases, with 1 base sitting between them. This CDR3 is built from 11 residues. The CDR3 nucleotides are TGTGCCAGCAGCCAAGAATACGAGCAGTACTTC. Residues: CASSQEYEQYF.

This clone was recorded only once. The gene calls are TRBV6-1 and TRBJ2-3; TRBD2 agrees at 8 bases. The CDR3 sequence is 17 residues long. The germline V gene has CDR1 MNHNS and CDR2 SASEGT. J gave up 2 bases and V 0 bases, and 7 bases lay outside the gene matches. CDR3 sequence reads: CASSEAPLAGLTDTQYF. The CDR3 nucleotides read TGTGCCAGCAGTGAAGCCCCTCTAGCGGGCCTCACAGATACGCAGTATTTT.

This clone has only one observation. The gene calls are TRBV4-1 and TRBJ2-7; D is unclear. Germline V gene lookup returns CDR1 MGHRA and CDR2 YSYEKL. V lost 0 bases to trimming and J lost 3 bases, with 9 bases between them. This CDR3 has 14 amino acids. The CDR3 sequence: CASSQDRTVYEQYF. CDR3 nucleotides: TGCGCCAGCAGCCAAGATCGGACCGTCTACGAGCAGTACTTC.

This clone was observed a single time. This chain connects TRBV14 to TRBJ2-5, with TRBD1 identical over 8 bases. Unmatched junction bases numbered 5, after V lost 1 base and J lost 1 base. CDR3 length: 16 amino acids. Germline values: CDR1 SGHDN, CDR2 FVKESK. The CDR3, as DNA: TGTGCCAGCAGCCAAGGACAGGGGTTCTTCCAAGAGACCCAGTACTTC. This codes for CASSQGQGFFQETQYF.

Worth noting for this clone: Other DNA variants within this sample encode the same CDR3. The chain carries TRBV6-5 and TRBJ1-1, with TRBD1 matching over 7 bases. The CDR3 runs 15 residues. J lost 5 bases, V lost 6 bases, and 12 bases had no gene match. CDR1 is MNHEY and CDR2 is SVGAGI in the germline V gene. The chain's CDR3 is CASRGEAGGSTEAFF. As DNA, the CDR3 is TGTGCCAGCAGGGGTGAGGCAGGGGGAAGTACTGAAGCTTTCTTT.

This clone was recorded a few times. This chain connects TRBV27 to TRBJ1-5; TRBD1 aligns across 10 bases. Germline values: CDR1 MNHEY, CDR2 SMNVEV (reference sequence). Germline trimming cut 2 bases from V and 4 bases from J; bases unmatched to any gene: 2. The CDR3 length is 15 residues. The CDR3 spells CASSLRQGANQPQHF. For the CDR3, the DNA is TGTGCCAGCAGTTTAAGACAGGGGGCAAATCAGCCCCAGCATTTT.

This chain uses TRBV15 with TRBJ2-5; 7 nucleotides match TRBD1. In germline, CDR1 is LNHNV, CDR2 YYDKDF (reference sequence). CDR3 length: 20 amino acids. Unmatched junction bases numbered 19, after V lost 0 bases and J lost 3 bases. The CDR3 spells CATSRDPPLKGNRGKETQYF. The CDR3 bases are TGTGCCACCAGCAGAGATCCCCCCCTAAAAGGGAACAGGGGAAAAGAGACCCAGTACTTC.

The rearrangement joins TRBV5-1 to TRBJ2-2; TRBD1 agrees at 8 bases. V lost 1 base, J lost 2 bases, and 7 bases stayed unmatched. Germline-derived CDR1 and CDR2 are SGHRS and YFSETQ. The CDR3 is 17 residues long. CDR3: CASSLFPRGLNTGELFF. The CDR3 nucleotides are TGCGCCAGCAGCTTGTTCCCCAGGGGGCTAAACACCGGGGAGCTGTTTTTT.

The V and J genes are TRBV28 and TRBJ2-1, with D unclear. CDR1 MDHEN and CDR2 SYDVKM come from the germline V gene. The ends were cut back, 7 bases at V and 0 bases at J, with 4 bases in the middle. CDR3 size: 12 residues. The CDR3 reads CASISSYNEQFF. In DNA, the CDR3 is TGTGCCAGCATCTCCTCCTACAATGAGCAGTTCTTC.

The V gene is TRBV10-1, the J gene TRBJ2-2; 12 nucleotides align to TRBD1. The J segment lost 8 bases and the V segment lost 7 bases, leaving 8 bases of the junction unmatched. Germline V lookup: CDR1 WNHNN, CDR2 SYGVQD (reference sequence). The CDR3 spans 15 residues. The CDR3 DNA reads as TGCGCCAGCACCCCGGGACAGGGGGCAACAGGGGAGCTGTTTTTT. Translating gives CASTPGQGATGELFF.

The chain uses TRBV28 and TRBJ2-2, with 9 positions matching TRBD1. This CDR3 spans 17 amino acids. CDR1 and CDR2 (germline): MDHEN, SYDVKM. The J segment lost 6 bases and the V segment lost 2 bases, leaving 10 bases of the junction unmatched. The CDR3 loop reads CASSLRPVGTGPGELFF. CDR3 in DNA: TGTGCCAGCAGTTTACGCCCCGTAGGGACAGGGCCCGGGGAGCTGTTTTTT.

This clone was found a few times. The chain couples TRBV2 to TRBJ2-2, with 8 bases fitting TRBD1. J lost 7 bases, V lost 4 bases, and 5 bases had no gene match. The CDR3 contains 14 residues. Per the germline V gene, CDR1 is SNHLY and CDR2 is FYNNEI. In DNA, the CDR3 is TGTGCCAGCAGTGTTTTACAGGGGGGCGGGGAGCTGTTTTTT. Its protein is CASSVLQGGGELFF. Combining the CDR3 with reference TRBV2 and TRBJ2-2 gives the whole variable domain EPEVTQTPSHQVTQMGQEVILRCVPISNHLYFYWYRQILGQKVEFLVSFYNNEISEKSEIFDDQFSVERPDGSNFTLKIRSTKLEDSAMYFCASSVLQGGGELFFGEGSRLTVL.

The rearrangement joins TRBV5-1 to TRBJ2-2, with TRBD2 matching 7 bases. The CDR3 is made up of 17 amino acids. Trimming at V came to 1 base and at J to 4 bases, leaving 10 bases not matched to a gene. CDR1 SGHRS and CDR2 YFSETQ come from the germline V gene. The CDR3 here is CASSLKGASGFTGELFF. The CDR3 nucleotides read TGCGCCAGCAGCTTGAAAGGGGCTAGCGGTTTCACCGGGGAGCTGTTTTTT. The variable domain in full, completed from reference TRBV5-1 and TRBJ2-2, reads KAGVTQTPRYLIKTRGQQVTLSCSPISGHRSVSWYQQTPGQGLQFLFEYFSETQRNKGNFPGRFSGRQFSNSRSEMNVSTLELGDSALYLCASSLKGASGFTGELFFGEGSRLTVL.

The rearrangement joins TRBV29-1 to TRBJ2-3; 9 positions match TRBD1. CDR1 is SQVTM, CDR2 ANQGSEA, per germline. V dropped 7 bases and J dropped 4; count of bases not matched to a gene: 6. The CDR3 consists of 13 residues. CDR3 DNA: TGCAGCGCCCGGACAGGGGTCGCAGATACGCAGTATTTT. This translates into CSARTGVADTQYF.

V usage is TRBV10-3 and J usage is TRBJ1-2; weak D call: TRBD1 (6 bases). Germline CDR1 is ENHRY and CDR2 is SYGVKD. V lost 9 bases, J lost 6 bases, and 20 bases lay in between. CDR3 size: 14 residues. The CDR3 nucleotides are TGTGCCATTGGTTTGACAGGTCCTCTTGATGGCTACACCTTC. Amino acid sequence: CAIGLTGPLDGYTF.

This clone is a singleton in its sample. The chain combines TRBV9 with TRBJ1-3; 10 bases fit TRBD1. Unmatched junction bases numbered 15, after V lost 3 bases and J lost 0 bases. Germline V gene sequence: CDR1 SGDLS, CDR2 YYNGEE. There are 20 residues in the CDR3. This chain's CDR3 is CASSGTLRDRGRSSGNTIYF. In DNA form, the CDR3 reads TGTGCCAGCAGCGGAACGCTCCGGGACAGGGGTCGGAGCTCTGGAAACACCATATATTTT.

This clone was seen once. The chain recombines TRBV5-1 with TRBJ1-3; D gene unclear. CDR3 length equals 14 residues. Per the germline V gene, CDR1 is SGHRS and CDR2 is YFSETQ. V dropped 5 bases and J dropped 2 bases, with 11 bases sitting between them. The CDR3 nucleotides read TGCGCCAGCAGTGAGGCCGGGGCTGGAAACACCATATATTTT. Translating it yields CASSEAGAGNTIYF.

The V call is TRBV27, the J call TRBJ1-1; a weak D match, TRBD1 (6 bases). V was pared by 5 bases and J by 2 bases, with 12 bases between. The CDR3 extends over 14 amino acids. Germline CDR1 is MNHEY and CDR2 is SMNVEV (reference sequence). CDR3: CASSPRGPNTEAFF. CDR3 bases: TGTGCCAGCAGTCCTCGGGGGCCCAACACTGAAGCTTTCTTT.

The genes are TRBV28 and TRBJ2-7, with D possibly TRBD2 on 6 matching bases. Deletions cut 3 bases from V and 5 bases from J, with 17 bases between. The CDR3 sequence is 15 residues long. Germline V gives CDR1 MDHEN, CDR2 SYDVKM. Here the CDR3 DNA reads TGTGCCAGCAGTTTTGAATCGGGAGTCAGCGACGAGCAGTACTTC. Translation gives CASSFESGVSDEQYF.

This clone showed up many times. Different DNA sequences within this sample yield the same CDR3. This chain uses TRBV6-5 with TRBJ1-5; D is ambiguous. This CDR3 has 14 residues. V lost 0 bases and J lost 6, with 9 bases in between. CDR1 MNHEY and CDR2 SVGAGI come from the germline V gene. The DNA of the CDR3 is TGTGCCAGCAGTTACTCGAGGTATCGTCAGCCCCAGCATTTT. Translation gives CASSYSRYRQPQHF.

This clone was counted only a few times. This CDR3 reads CASSPGTGRTEAFF. CDR3 nucleotide sequence: TGCGCCAGCAGCCCCGGGACAGGGCGCACTGAAGCTTTCTTT. The V call is TRBV5-1, the J call TRBJ1-1; 9 nucleotides match TRBD1. V trimming: 4 bases; J trimming: 4 bases; junction bases outside the gene matches: 5. Germline values: CDR1 SGHRS, CDR2 YFSETQ. The CDR3 spans 14 residues.

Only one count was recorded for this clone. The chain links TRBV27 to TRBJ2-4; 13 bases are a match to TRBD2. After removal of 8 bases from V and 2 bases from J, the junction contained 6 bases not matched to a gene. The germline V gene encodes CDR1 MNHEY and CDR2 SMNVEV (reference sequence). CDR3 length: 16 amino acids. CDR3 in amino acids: CASRLAGGFTKNIQYF. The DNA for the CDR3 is TGTGCCAGCCGACTAGCGGGAGGTTTTACCAAAAACATTCAGTACTTC.

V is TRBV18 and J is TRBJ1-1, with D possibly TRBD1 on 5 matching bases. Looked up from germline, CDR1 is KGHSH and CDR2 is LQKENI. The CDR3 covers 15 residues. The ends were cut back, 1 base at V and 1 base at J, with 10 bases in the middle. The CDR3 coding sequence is TGTGCCAGCTCACCACGGCTACAGGAGAACACTGAAGCTTTCTTT. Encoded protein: CASSPRLQENTEAFF.

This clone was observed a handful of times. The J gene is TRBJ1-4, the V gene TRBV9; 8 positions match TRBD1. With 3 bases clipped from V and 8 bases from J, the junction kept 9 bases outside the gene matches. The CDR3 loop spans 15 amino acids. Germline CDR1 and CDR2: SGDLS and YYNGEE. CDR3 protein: CASSENQGAFEKLFF. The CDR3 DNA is TGTGCCAGCAGCGAGAATCAGGGGGCGTTCGAAAAACTGTTTTTT.

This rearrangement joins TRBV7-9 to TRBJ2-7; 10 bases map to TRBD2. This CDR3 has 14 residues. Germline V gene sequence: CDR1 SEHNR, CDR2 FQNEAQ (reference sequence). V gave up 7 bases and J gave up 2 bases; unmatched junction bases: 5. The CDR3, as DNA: TGTGCCAGCACGGGTAGCGGGAGGACCTACGAGCAGTACTTC. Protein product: CASTGSGRTYEQYF.

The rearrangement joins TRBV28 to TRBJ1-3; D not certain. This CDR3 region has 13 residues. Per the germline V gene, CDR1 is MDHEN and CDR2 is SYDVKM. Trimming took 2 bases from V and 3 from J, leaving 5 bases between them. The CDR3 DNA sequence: TGTGCCAGCAGTTTAAGCGGTGGAAACACCATATATTTT. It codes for CASSLSGGNTIYF.

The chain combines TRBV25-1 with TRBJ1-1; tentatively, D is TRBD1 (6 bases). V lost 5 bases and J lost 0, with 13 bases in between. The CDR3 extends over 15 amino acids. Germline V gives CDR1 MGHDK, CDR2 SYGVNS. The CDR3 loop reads CASSLVQGMNTEAFF. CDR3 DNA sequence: TGTGCCAGCAGTCTAGTACAGGGAATGAACACTGAAGCTTTCTTT.